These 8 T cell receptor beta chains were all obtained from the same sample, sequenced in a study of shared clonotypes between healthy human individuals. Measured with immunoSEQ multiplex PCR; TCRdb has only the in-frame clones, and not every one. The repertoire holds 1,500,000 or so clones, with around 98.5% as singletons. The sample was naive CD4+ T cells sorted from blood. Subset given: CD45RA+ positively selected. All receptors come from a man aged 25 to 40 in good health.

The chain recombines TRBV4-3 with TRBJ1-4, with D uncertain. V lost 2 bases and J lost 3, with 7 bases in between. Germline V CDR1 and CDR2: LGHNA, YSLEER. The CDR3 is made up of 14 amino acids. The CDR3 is CASSQSLSNEKLFF. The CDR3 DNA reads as TGCGCCAGCAGCCAAAGCCTTTCTAATGAAAAACTGTTTTTT.

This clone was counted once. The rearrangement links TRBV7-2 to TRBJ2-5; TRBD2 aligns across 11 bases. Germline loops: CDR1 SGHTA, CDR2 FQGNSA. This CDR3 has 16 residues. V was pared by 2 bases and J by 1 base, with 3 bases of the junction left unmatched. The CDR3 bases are TGTGCCAGCAGCTTAAGCCTAGCGGGAGGCCAAGAGACCCAGTACTTC. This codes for CASSLSLAGGQETQYF.

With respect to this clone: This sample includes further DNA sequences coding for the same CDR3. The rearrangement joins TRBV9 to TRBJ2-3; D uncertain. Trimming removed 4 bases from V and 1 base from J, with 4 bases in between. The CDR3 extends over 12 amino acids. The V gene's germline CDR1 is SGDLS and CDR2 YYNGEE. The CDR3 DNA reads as TGTGCCAGCAGCTCGCGCACAGATACGCAGTATTTT. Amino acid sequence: CASSSRTDTQYF.

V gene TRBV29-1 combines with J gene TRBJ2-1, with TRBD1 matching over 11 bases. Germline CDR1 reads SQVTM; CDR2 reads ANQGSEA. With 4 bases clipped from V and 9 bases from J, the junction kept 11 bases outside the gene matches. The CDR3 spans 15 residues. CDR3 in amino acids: CSVAPGQGAKGEQFF. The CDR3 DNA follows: TGCAGCGTTGCACCTGGACAGGGGGCAAAGGGTGAGCAGTTCTTC.

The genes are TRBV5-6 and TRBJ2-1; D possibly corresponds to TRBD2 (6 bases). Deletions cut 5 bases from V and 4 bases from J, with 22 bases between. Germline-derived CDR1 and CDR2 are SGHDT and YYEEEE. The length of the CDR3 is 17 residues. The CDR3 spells CASSVLGRRLKYNEQFF. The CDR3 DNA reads TGTGCCAGCAGTGTACTGGGGAGGCGGCTGAAGTACAATGAGCAGTTCTTC.

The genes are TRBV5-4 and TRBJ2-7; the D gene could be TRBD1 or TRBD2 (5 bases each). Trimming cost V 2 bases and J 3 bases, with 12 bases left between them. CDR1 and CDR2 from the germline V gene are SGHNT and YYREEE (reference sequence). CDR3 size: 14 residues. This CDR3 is CASSFPGPNYEQYF. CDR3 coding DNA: TGTGCCAGCAGCTTCCCGGGACCGAACTACGAGCAGTACTTC.

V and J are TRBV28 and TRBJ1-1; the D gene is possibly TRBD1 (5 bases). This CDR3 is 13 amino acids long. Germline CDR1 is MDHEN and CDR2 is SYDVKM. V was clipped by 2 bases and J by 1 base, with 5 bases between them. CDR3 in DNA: TGTGCCAGCAGTTTAGGGGCGAACACTGAAGCTTTCTTT. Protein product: CASSLGANTEAFF. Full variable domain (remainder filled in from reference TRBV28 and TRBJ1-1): DVKVTQSSRYLVKRTGEKVFLECVQDMDHENMFWYRQDPGLGLRLIYFSYDVKMKEKGDIPEGYSVSREKKERFSLILESASTNQTSMYLCASSLGANTEAFFGQGTRLTVV.

The CDR3 loop reads CASSPDLWPDTQYF. DNA of the CDR3: TGTGCCAGCTCACCAGATCTTTGGCCAGATACGCAGTATTTT. The chain is built from TRBV18 and TRBJ2-3; D is uncertain. The V and J ends lost 2 bases and 4 bases respectively, with 10 bases between them. This CDR3 region has 14 residues. Germline values: CDR1 KGHSH, CDR2 LQKENI.